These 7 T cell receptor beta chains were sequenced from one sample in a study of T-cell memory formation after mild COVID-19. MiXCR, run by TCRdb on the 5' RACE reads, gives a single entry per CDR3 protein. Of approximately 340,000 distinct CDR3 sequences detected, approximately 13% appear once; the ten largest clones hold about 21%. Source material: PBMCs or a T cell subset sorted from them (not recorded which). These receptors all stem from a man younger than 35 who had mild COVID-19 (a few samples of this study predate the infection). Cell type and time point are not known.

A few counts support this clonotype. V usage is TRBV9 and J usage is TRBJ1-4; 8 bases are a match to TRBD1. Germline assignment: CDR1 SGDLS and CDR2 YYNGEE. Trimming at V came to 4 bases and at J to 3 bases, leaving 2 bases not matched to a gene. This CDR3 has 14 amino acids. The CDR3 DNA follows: TGTGCCAGCAGCTCGACAGGGGCTAATGAAAAACTGTTTTTT. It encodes CASSSTGANEKLFF.

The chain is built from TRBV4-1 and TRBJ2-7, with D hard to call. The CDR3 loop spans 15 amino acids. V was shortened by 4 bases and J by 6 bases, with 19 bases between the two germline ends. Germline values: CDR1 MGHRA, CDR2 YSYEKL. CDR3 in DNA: TGCGCCAGCAGCCCTCAAGAACTTCCACGATCCGAGCAGTACTTC. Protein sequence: CASSPQELPRSEQYF.

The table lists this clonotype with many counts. In DNA form, the CDR3 reads TGTGCCACCAGCGCCCGACAGTACCAAGAGACCCAGTACTTC. It codes for CATSARQYQETQYF. This chain connects TRBV15 to TRBJ2-5, with D perhaps matching TRBD1 (5 bases). Trimming left V 5 bases short and J 0 bases short, with 10 bases between. The CDR3 sequence is 14 residues long. In germline, CDR1 is LNHNV, CDR2 YYDKDF (reference sequence).

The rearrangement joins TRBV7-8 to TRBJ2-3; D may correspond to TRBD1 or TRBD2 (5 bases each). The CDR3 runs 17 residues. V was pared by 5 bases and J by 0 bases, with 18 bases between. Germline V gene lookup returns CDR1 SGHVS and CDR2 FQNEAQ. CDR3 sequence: CASSALGTGSSTDTQYF. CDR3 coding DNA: TGTGCCAGCAGCGCCCTAGGGACGGGATCTAGCACAGATACGCAGTATTTT.

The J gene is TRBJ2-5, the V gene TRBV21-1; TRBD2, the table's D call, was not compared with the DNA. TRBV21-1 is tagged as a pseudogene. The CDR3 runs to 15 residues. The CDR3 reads CASSKRKAGGKTQYF. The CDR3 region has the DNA TGTGCCAGCAGCAAAAGGAAAGCGGGGGGAAAGACCCAGTACTTC.

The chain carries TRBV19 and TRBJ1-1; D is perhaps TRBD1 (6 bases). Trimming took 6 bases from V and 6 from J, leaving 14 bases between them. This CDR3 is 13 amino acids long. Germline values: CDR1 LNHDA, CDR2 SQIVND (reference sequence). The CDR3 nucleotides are TGTGCCAGTAGGGCGGGGGGCGCGTCTGAAGCTTTCTTT. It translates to CASRAGGASEAFF. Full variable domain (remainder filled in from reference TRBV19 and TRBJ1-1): DGGITQSPKYLFRKEGQNVTLSCEQNLNHDAMYWYRQDPGQGLRLIYYSQIVNDFQKGDIAEGYSVSREKKESFPLTVTSAQKNPTAFYLCASRAGGASEAFFGQGTRLTVV.

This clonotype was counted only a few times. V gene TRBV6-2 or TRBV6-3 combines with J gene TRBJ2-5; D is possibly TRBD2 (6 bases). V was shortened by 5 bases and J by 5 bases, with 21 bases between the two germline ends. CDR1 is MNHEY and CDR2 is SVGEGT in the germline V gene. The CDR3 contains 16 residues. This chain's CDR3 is CASSLLRDSLGETQYF. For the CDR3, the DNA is TGTGCCAGCAGTCTACTCCGGGACTCCCTCGGCGAGACCCAGTACTTC.